The present TCR beta chain was sequenced within a study of shared clonotypes between healthy human individuals. Points from the study as a whole: In the sorted subsets, rarefaction showed sequencing was incomplete despite large depth.

Sequencing was performed with immunoSEQ multiplex PCR; in TCRdb, only in-frame clones are kept and a portion is missing. The table lists 2 million to 2.5 million clones, over 85% of them singletons. Trimming stripped 0 bases from V and 3 bases from J, with 7 bases between. CDR1 is SGHRS and CDR2 is YFSETQ in the germline V gene. This CDR3 has 13 amino acids. This clone was observed a single time. The antigen is undetermined. Within the sample, other DNA sequences also encode this same CDR3. V is TRBV5-1 and J is TRBJ2-7; weak D call: TRBD1 (5 bases). The TCR was taken from a man aged 18 to 35 in good health. The sequencing sample was made of naive CD4+ T cells sorted from blood. Documented subset: CD45RA+ positively selected. The chain's CDR3 is CASSLEGFYEQYF. CDR3 sequence (DNA): TGCGCCAGCAGCTTGGAGGGGTTCTACGAGCAGTACTTC.